This T cell receptor beta chain was recovered during a study of T cell clonality in common variable immunodeficiency (dated by TCRdb to 2015 to 2017). Study-wide conclusions, independent of this receptor: Healthy controls shared more TCRbeta clones with each other than CVID subjects shared among themselves (p < 0.0001). CVID TCRbeta sequences were reported to have fewer deletions and N-nucleotide insertions and to lack highly modified clones with 13 or more V deletions. TCRbeta clonality was higher in CVID subjects than in healthy controls (t-test p = 0.018), and the increase was most characteristic of about a third of subjects. Correlations of repertoire features with clinical complications were constrained by heterogeneity among patients within the CVID cohort. Even though DNA input was equal, the average per sample came to 82,000 or so unique sequences for controls compared with 25,000 to 40,000 for CVID samples. According to the authors, figuring out what caused the increased clonality in CVID would require sequencing the repertoires of T cell subpopulations.

Diagnosis of CVID followed standard criteria, namely serum IgG, IgA and/or IgM below the normal range together with specific antibody deficiency. There were around 46 subjects in the CVID group (roughly 15 female and 30 or so male), ranging in age from roughly 9 to 70 years, with a mean age of 40. Predominantly Caucasian heritage was noted among both the CVID patients and the healthy controls. All CVID subjects had received replacement immunoglobulin therapy for at least one year at the time of study participation. At blood collection, none of the CVID subjects was ill or on immunomodulatory or immunosuppressive medication. Heparinized peripheral whole blood samples of 5 to 8 ml were collected from each donor. Genomic DNA from adults with common variable immune deficiency (CVID) and from healthy adult controls was used for sequencing of TCRbeta CDR3 repertoires. To isolate peripheral blood mononuclear cells, diluted blood was subjected to density centrifugation over Hypaque 1077 or Ficoll-Paque. Genomic DNA was extracted from unsorted mononuclear cells by Qiagen column purification or by a centrifugation-based method.

CDR1 and CDR2 are read off the germline V gene as KGHSH and LQKENI. The germline ends are 16 bases apart after V is trimmed by 4 bases and J by 4 bases. The CDR3 measures 15 amino acids from cysteine to phenylalanine. The DNA shown is the part of the CDR3 that was read: 36 bases, in frame from base 1. This clone was picked up many times. No antigen is known for it. The sequence runs out 3 residues before the end of the CDR3; the remainder is reconstructed from the germline J gene. CVID samples and control samples contributed equivalent amounts of genomic DNA as sequencing input. For every sample, a 60 bp segment covering the rearranged TCRbeta CDR3 region was amplified and then sequenced. The immunoSEQ assay, a bias-corrected multiplex PCR with high-throughput sequencing, was employed for TCRbeta amplification. The authors processed their data as follows. Every unique nucleotide sequence was considered a clone and was annotated with V, D and J genes, copy number and frequency. Sequences were labeled productive if in frame, and non-productive if out of frame or containing stop codons. As previously described, clonality was computed from Shannon's entropy. Mean CDR3 Kyte-Doolittle hydropathy was derived from the predicted amino acid sequences of productive clones. The R hclust function was used to hierarchically cluster scaled V gene usage with Manhattan distance and complete linkage. Sharing of clones by CDR3 amino acid sequence was evaluated through resampling of 12 repertoires per group over 100 rounds. The repertoires were searched for about 68 published EBV-specific TCRbeta sequences and nearly 250 published CMV-specific TCRbeta sequences. After two CVID samples that produced fewer than 10,000 sequences were dropped from the analysis, 35 to 50 CVID repertoires remained. TCRdb took this table from immuneACCESS and kept in-frame rearrangements with V and J called. Such tables lack part of the clones; where checked against another copy, unresolved V genes explain under half of the gap, and the rest is unexplained. That table gives V, J and clone size, and the DNA gave D and trimming. This sample contains about 26,000 clones, none of which is a singleton. 24% of the sample is taken by the ten largest.

Sequencing was performed on peripheral blood mononuclear cells. The clonotype comes from a human donor with common variable immunodeficiency. The receptor chain draws on TRBV18 and TRBJ1-1; possibly the D gene is TRBD1, per 5 matching bases. The DNA read from the CDR3 is TGTGCCAGCTCACTTTCGGGGGGAGGCGGCACTGAA. Translated, it gives CASSLSGGGGTE. The entire CDR3 is CASSLSGGGGTEAFF.